This T cell receptor beta chain was retrieved from a study of T cell responses to AZD1222 COVID-19 vaccine. Trimming stripped 5 bases from V and 4 bases from J, with 15 bases between. The germline V gene has CDR1 MNHEY and CDR2 SMNVEV (reference sequence). This CDR3 spans 15 amino acids. Assay: immunoSEQ multiplex PCR; the TCRdb copy retains only in-frame clones and omits some. The sample has approximately 100,000 clones, over 75% seen once. The origin of this receptor is an adult in good health. This specimen was peripheral blood, taken on day 0 of MenACWY control vaccination. The rearrangement links TRBV27 to TRBJ1-5; weak D call: TRBD1 (5 bases). The DNA for the CDR3 is TGTGCCAGCAGTCCCGGGACGGTGGGGAATCAGCCCCAGCATTTT. The encoded protein is CASSPGTVGNQPQHF.